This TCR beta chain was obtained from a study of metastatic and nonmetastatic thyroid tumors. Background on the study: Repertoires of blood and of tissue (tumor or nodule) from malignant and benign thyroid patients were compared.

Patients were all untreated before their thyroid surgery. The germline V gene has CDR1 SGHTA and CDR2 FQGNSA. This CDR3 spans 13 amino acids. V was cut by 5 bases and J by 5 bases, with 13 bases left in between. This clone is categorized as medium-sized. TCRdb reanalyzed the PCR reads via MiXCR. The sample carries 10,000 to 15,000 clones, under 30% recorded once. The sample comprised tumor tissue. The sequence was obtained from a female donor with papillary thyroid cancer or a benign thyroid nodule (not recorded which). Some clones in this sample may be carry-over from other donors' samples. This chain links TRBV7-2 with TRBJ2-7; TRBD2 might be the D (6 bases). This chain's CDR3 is CASSPIWGDEQYF. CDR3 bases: TGTGCCAGCAGCCCCATTTGGGGGGACGAGCAGTACTTC.